This record looks at one T cell receptor beta chain sequence and its context. V was pared by 7 bases and J by 6 bases, with 14 bases between. The CDR3 is 13 residues long. Per germline, CDR1 SEHNR and CDR2 FQNEAQ (reference sequence). This sample is drawn from a study of CD8+ T cells in alopecia areata. Treatment given: oral pan-JAK inhibitor, 5-10 mg twice daily. cDNA prepared by RNA extraction and subsequent reverse transcription served as the template for sequencing. Profiling relied on immunoSEQ multiplex PCR, and the TCRdb table lists in-frame clones only, not all of them. The table has roughly 46,000 clones, roughly 65% seen once.

Material: CD8+ T cells sorted from blood, obtained at week 4, from a patient treated with tofacitinib. The chain joins TRBV7-9 to TRBJ2-3; tentative D call: TRBD1 (5 bases). This clonotype was sampled from a human donor with alopecia areata. This CDR3 is CASNPPGIDTQYF. As DNA, the CDR3 is TGTGCCAGCAACCCCCCAGGGATCGATACGCAGTATTTT.